The sequence of this T cell receptor beta chain was determined in a study of spatial heterogeneity in lung cancer. General study findings and limits: One measure, the expanded intratumoral alpha and beta TCR count, tracked tumor mutation counts.

Every cDNA TCR molecule received its own unique molecular identifier. TCRdb independently ran MiXCR on the 5' RACE reads; one entry per CDR3 protein. In the table there are about 12,000 distinct CDR3 sequences, about 5% of which are singletons. This clonotype showed up many times. Its target is unknown. The time point: sample taken at primary tumor resection. Sequencing used lung tumor tissue, obtained at surgery. The receptor was derived from a male donor with early-stage non-small cell lung cancer.

The CDR3 protein is CAIRQRQGKVTEAFF. CDR3 nucleotide sequence: TGTGCCATCAGGCAACGACAGGGAAAGGTCACTGAAGCTTTCTTT. The V call is TRBV10-3, the J call TRBJ1-1; 7 positions agree with TRBD1. In germline, CDR1 is ENHRY, CDR2 SYGVKD. The CDR3 contains 15 residues. The V and J ends lost 6 bases and 4 bases, in that order; junction bases with no gene match: 11.